A single sample gave rise to the 21 T cell receptor beta chains below, sequenced in a study of blood T cell repertoires in COVID-19. Some clones are missing from TCRdb's copy, which holds only in-frame ones; the method was immunoSEQ multiplex PCR. The data contain about 54,000 clones, approximately 90% of them singletons. The material sequenced was peripheral blood. These receptors were taken from a man in his fifties with acute or convalescent COVID-19.

The chain recombines TRBV10-3 with TRBJ2-5, with 10 positions matching TRBD2. Germline V gives CDR1 ENHRY, CDR2 SYGVKD. The CDR3 sequence is 14 residues long. The V segment lost 4 bases and the J segment 1 base; nucleotides outside the gene matches: 0. The CDR3 nucleotides are TGTGCCATCAGTGGGACTAGCGGCCAAGAGACCCAGTACTTC. Protein sequence: CAISGTSGQETQYF.

J is TRBJ2-6 and V is TRBV11-3; the match to TRBD1 covers 7 bases. Trimming took 4 bases from V and 0 from J; bases not matched to a gene: 3. CDR1 and CDR2 (germline): SGHNT, YENEEA. The CDR3 length is 16 residues. CDR3 bases: TGTGCCAGCAGCTCTCGACAGGGCTCTGGGGCCAACGTCCTGACTTTC. This encodes CASSSRQGSGANVLTF.

The V call is TRBV7-8, the J call TRBJ2-3; 12 bases fit TRBD2. This CDR3 comprises 16 residues. The V gene's germline CDR1 is SGHVS and CDR2 FQNEAQ. Unmatched junction bases numbered 5, after V lost 1 base and J lost 6 bases. As DNA, the CDR3 is TGTGCCAGCAGCTTAGAGACTAGCGGGAGCATGGATACGCAGTATTTT. Translating it yields CASSLETSGSMDTQYF.

This chain joins TRBV27 and TRBJ2-3, with 9 nucleotides matching TRBD1. Germline CDR1 is MNHEY and CDR2 is SMNVEV (reference sequence). Losses at the gene ends were 5 bases for V and 1 base for J; bases not matched to a gene: 7. This CDR3 spans 16 amino acids. CDR3 region: CASSGLGTGRTDTQYF. CDR3 DNA: TGTGCCAGCAGTGGCTTAGGGACAGGGCGCACAGATACGCAGTATTTT.

V gene TRBV11-3 combines with J gene TRBJ1-1; no reliable D call. Germline loops: CDR1 SGHNT, CDR2 YENEEA. V was shortened by 4 bases and J by 5 bases, with 11 bases between the two germline ends. The CDR3 sequence is 13 residues long. CDR3 sequence reads: CASSYSRGTEAFF. For the CDR3, the DNA is TGTGCCAGCAGCTACAGTCGGGGTACTGAAGCTTTCTTT.

The chain links TRBV7-6 to TRBJ2-2; the match to TRBD2 covers 7 bases. This CDR3 has 15 residues. V trimming: 0 bases; J trimming: 9 bases; junction bases outside the gene matches: 7. Germline V lookup: CDR1 SGHVS, CDR2 FNYEAQ. The CDR3: CASSLAPQGGRELFF. The CDR3 coding sequence is TGTGCCAGCAGCTTAGCTCCGCAGGGAGGGCGGGAGCTGTTTTTT.

The CDR3 DNA is TGTGCCAGCAGTGAGTTTGCTAAAGCCACTGAAGCTTTCTTT. It is translated as CASSEFAKATEAFF. V gene TRBV2 combines with J gene TRBJ1-1; no definite D call. Trimming shortened V by 3 bases and J by 4 bases, and 12 bases separated the two germline ends. The CDR3 has 14 amino acids. Germline-derived CDR1 and CDR2 are SNHLY and FYNNEI.

The rearrangement links TRBV3-1 (or the pseudogene TRBV3-2) to TRBJ1-4, with TRBD1 matching over 11 bases. The junction had 5 bases not matched to a gene; V was cut back by 4 bases and J by 7 bases. The CDR3 sequence is 15 residues long. Germline CDR1 LGHDT, CDR2 YNNKEL (reference sequence). The CDR3 nucleotides are TGTGCCAGCAGCCCTAGGACAGGGGGCTTTGAAAAACTGTTTTTT. Translating gives CASSPRTGGFEKLFF.

This sequence joins TRBV2 and TRBJ2-7, with TRBD1 identical over 10 bases. The CDR3 contains 13 residues. In germline, CDR1 is SNHLY, CDR2 FYNNEI. V lost 6 bases, J lost 3 bases, and 2 bases stayed unmatched. CDR3 sequence (DNA): TGTGCCAGCAGCCGGGACAGGGGCTACGAGCAGTACTTC. Its protein product is CASSRDRGYEQYF.

This sequence joins TRBV2 and TRBJ1-5; 8 bases line up with TRBD1. The CDR3 runs to 17 residues. Germline-derived CDR1 and CDR2 are SNHLY and FYNNEI. Trimming cost V 3 bases and J 0 bases; bases outside gene matches: 7. The CDR3 DNA reads as TGTGCCAGCAGTGAGGATCTGGGGACAGGTAGCAATCAGCCCCAGCATTTT. It translates to CASSEDLGTGSNQPQHF.

The rearrangement links TRBV30 to TRBJ1-2; D is undetermined. Germline V gene data show CDR1 as GTSNPN and CDR2 as SVGIG (reference sequence). This CDR3 spans 15 amino acids. The V and J ends lost 4 bases and 0 bases respectively, with 15 bases between them. CDR3 DNA sequence: TGTGCCTGGACCCTCAGCGGCAGAACTAACTATGGCTACACCTTC. This codes for CAWTLSGRTNYGYTF. Combining the CDR3 with reference TRBV30 and TRBJ1-2 gives the whole variable domain SQTIHQWPATLVQPVGSPLSLECTVEGTSNPNLYWYRQAAGRGLQLLFYSVGIGQISSEVPQNLSASRPQDRQFILSSKKLLLSDSGFYLCAWTLSGRTNYGYTFGSGTRLTVV.

The chain has TRBV15 and TRBJ1-3; no clear D gene. The CDR3 spans 14 residues. V dropped 4 bases and J dropped 0 bases, with 7 bases sitting between them. Germline assignment: CDR1 LNHNV and CDR2 YYDKDF (reference sequence). The CDR3 bases are TGTGCCACCAGCAATCGAGTCTCTGGAAACACCATATATTTT. This encodes CATSNRVSGNTIYF.

The chain uses TRBV5-6 and TRBJ2-2; TRBD1 aligns across 8 bases. The ends lost 3 bases at V and 1 base at J; junction bases unmatched: 5. The CDR3 is made up of 16 amino acids. Germline V gene data show CDR1 as SGHDT and CDR2 as YYEEEE. CDR3 nucleotide sequence: TGTGCCAGCAGCTATCCGGGACAGGAGAACACCGGGGAGCTGTTTTTT. Translation: CASSYPGQENTGELFF.

This chain links TRBV19 with TRBJ2-7, with TRBD2 identical over 11 bases. Germline trimming cut 7 bases from V and 0 bases from J; bases unmatched to any gene: 8. Germline V CDR1 and CDR2: LNHDA, SQIVND (reference sequence). The CDR3 totals 16 residues. CDR3 loop: CASTAGTSGGSYEQYF. The CDR3 coding sequence is TGTGCCAGTACCGCGGGTACTAGCGGGGGCTCCTACGAGCAGTACTTC.

The rearrangement uses TRBV10-2 and TRBJ1-2; 7 bases fit TRBD1. The CDR3 totals 13 residues. The germline V gene encodes CDR1 WSHSY and CDR2 SAAADI. The J segment lost 8 bases and the V segment lost 0 bases, leaving 3 bases of the junction unmatched. The CDR3 here is CASSESTGLGYTF. CDR3 DNA sequence: TGCGCCAGCAGTGAGTCGACAGGGTTAGGCTACACCTTC.

The chain employs TRBV12-5 and TRBJ1-2; 10 positions agree with TRBD1. Per germline, CDR1 LGHNT and CDR2 FRNRAP. This CDR3 comprises 16 residues. V lost 0 bases to trimming and J lost 6 bases; unmatched junction nucleotides: 7. DNA for the CDR3: TGTGCTAGTGGTTTGGTTCCGGGACAGGGGAATAATGGCTACACCTTC. It is translated as CASGLVPGQGNNGYTF.

This chain connects TRBV5-4 to TRBJ1-2; 11 positions match TRBD1. The V gene's germline CDR1 is SGHNT and CDR2 YYREEE (reference sequence). The J segment lost 8 bases and the V segment lost 4 bases, leaving 10 bases of the junction unmatched. The CDR3 has 15 amino acids. The CDR3 protein is CASSAPDRGHVGYTF. Written as DNA, the CDR3 is TGTGCCAGCAGCGCTCCGGACAGGGGGCATGTAGGCTACACCTTC.

The V gene is TRBV5-4, the J gene TRBJ2-5, with 7 nucleotides matching TRBD2. CDR3 length equals 13 residues. Per germline, CDR1 SGHNT and CDR2 YYREEE (reference sequence). V was clipped by 4 bases and J by 4 bases; unmatched bases: 4. The CDR3 protein is CASSLTSSETQYF. CDR3 DNA sequence: TGTGCCAGCAGCCTGACTAGCTCAGAGACCCAGTACTTC.

The V and J genes are TRBV5-1 and TRBJ2-1, with 7 nucleotides matching TRBD2. Trimming at V came to 0 bases and at J to 0 bases, leaving 6 bases not matched to a gene. CDR3 length: 17 amino acids. The germline V gene has CDR1 SGHRS and CDR2 YFSETQ. CDR3 sequence (DNA): TGCGCCAGCAGCTTGGTAGCGGGCCCGAGCTCCTACAATGAGCAGTTCTTC. Its translation is CASSLVAGPSSYNEQFF.

The rearrangement links TRBV7-2 to TRBJ1-5; D might be TRBD1 (5 bases). The germline gives CDR1 SGHTA, CDR2 FQGNSA. The CDR3 sequence is 16 residues long. V was trimmed by 3 bases and J by 0 bases, leaving 12 bases between them. The CDR3 sequence is CASSLGGLYSNQPQHF. The CDR3 region has the DNA TGTGCCAGCAGCTTGGGGGGACTTTATAGCAATCAGCCCCAGCATTTT.

J is TRBJ2-5 and V is TRBV30, with TRBD2 identical over 7 bases. With V trimmed by 4 bases and J by 5 bases, 13 bases remained unmatched. Germline loops: CDR1 GTSNPN, CDR2 SVGIG (reference sequence). This CDR3 region has 15 residues. Here the CDR3 reads CAWNPGRTRGETQYF. CDR3 bases: TGTGCCTGGAACCCGGGACGGACGCGGGGGGAGACCCAGTACTTC.